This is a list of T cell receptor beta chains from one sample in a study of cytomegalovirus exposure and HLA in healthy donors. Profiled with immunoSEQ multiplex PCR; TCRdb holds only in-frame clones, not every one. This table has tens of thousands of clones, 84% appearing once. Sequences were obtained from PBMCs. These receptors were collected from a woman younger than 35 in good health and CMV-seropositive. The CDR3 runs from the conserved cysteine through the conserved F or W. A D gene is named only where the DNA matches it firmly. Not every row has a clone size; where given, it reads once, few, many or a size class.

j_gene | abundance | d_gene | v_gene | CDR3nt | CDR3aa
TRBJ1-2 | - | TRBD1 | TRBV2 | TGTGCCAGCCAGACAGGGAACTATGGCTACACCTTC | CASQTGNYGYTF
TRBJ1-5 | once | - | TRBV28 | TGTGCCAGCAGTTACCCAGGGTCTAGCAATCAGCCCCAGCATTTT | CASSYPGSSNQPQHF
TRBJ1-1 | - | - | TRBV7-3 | TGTGCCAGCAGCTTAAACCCAGGGAACACTGAAGCTTTCTTT | CASSLNPGNTEAFF
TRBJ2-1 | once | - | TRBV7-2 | TGTGCCAGCACCATGGACGGAGGCTACAATGAGCAGTTCTTC | CASTMDGGYNEQFF
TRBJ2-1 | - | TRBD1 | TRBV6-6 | TGTGCCAGCAGTTACTCGACAGGGGCATCCTACAATGAGCAGTTCTTC | CASSYSTGASYNEQFF
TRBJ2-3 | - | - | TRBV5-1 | TGCGCCAGCAGCTTGTACGGGGGGCGTCCAGATACGCAGTATTTT | CASSLYGGRPDTQYF
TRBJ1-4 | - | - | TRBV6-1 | TGTGCCAGCAGTGACAGTCACGCAACTAATGAAAAACTGTTTTTT | CASSDSHATNEKLFF
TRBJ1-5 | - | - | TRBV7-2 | TGTGCCAGCAGCCTTTATGTGACAGACTCAGGACCCCAGCATTTT | CASSLYVTDSGPQHF
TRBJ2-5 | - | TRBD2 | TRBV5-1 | TGCGCCAGCAGGGAGAGTATCGGGGGGACCCAAGAGACCCAGTACTTC | CASRESIGGTQETQYF
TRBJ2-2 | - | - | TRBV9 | TGTGCCAGCAGCGCACCCCTCGGGGGGCCCACCGGGGAGCTGTTTTTT | CASSAPLGGPTGELFF
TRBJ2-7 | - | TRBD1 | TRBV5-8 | TGTGCCAGCAGCGCCGGGACAGGGTCCTACGAGCAGTACTTC | CASSAGTGSYEQYF
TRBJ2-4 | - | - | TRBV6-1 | TGTGCCAGCAGTGAATGGGAAGAGGTGAAGGGGAACATTCAGTACTTC | CASSEWEEVKGNIQYF
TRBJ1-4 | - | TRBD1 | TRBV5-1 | TGCGCCAGCAGCTTATACCGGGACAGTGCTGGTGAAAAACTGTTTTTT | CASSLYRDSAGEKLFF
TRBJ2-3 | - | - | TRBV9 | TGTGCCAGCAGCGGACTAGTAGATGGGCAGTATTTT | CASSGLVDGQYF
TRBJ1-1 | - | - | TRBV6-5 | TGTGCCAGCAGTTACGAGCGGAACACTGAAGCTTTCTTT | CASSYERNTEAFF
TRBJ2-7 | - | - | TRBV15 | TGTGCCACCAGCAGAGATAGGGGCAGCTACGAGCAGTACTTC | CATSRDRGSYEQYF
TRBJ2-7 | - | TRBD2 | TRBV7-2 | TGTGCCAGCAGCACCAACAAGCGGGGGACCTACGAGCAGTACTTC | CASSTNKRGTYEQYF
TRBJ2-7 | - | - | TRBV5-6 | TGTGCCAGCAGCTTGGGAGTCCACGAGCAGTACTTC | CASSLGVHEQYF
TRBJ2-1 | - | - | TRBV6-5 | TGTGCCAGCAGACTTTACAATGAGCAGTTCTTC | CASRLYNEQFF
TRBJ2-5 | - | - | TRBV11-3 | TGTGCCAGCAGCTTATCCCTCAGGGAGACCCAGTACTTC | CASSLSLRETQYF
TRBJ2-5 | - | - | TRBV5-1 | TGCGCCAAACAGAGCTGGGCCCAAGAGACCCAGTACTTC | CAKQSWAQETQYF
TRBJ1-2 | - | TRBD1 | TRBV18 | TGTGCCAGCTCACCCGGACAGGCCGGAGCTAACTATGGCTACACCTTC | CASSPGQAGANYGYTF